Below, 25 T cell receptor beta chains from the same sample are listed, as sequenced in a study of blood T cell repertoires in COVID-19. Sequencing was performed with immunoSEQ multiplex PCR; in TCRdb, only in-frame clones are kept and a portion is missing. The sample carries fewer than 350,000 clones, roughly 86% recorded once. The sample comprised peripheral blood. The receptors come from a young man with active or convalescent COVID-19.

The V call is TRBV9, the J call TRBJ1-2; 10 bases are a match to TRBD1. The V and J ends lost 0 bases and 5 bases, in that order; junction bases with no gene match: 1. The germline V gene encodes CDR1 SGDLS and CDR2 YYNGEE. The CDR3 runs 14 residues. CDR3 nucleotide sequence: TGTGCCAGCAGCGTAGGACAGGGGGCGTATGGCTACACCTTC. As protein: CASSVGQGAYGYTF.

The chain links TRBV6-4 to TRBJ2-7; perhaps TRBD1 as D (5 bases). The CDR3 consists of 10 residues. Trimming left V 7 bases short and J 4 bases short, with 5 bases between. Germline V gives CDR1 MRHNA, CDR2 SNTAGT. This chain's CDR3 is CASTGYEQYF. CDR3 sequence (DNA): TGTGCCAGCACAGGGTACGAGCAGTACTTC.

The chain combines TRBV14 with TRBJ2-3; 12 nucleotides align to TRBD2. CDR3 length: 16 residues. V dropped 4 bases and J dropped 2; count of bases not matched to a gene: 4. Germline CDR1 and CDR2: SGHDN and FVKESK. DNA for the CDR3: TGTGCCAGCAGCCCTCTAGCGGGGGGGCACACAGATACGCAGTATTTT. This sequence encodes CASSPLAGGHTDTQYF.

V gene TRBV11-2 combines with J gene TRBJ2-3; 9 nucleotides match TRBD1. Germline CDR1 and CDR2: SGHAT and FQNNGV. The CDR3 covers 16 residues. After removal of 5 bases from V and 4 bases from J, the junction contained 10 bases not matched to a gene. For the CDR3, the DNA is TGTGCCAGCAGCCCGGGGACAGGGAGGGTAGCAGATACGCAGTATTTT. Translating it yields CASSPGTGRVADTQYF. The full variable domain, completed using reference TRBV11-2 and TRBJ2-3, is EAGVAQSPRYKIIEKRQSVAFWCNPISGHATLYWYQQILGQGPKLLIQFQNNGVVDDSQLPKDRFSAERLKGVDSTLKIQPAKLEDSAVYLCASSPGTGRVADTQYFGPGTRLTVL.

V is TRBV10-1 and J is TRBJ2-2; the match to TRBD2 covers 7 bases. This CDR3 has 16 amino acids. Germline V gene data show CDR1 as WNHNN and CDR2 as SYGVQD (reference sequence). V trimming: 3 bases; J trimming: 0 bases; junction bases outside the gene matches: 4. The CDR3 region has the DNA TGCGCCAGCAGTGACCCCAGCGGGGCGAACACCGGGGAGCTGTTTTTT. It codes for CASSDPSGANTGELFF.

The J gene is TRBJ2-1, the V gene TRBV3-1 (or the pseudogene TRBV3-2); D gene unclear. Trimming shortened V by 1 base and J by 8 bases, and 3 bases separated the two germline ends. CDR3 size: 11 residues. Germline V CDR1 and CDR2: LGHDT, YNNKEL (reference sequence). The CDR3 DNA sequence: TGTGCCAGCAGCCAAGCCTATGAGCAGTTCTTC. Its protein is CASSQAYEQFF.

The rearrangement uses TRBV6-5 and TRBJ1-1, with D maybe TRBD1 (5 bases). V was clipped by 8 bases and J by 9 bases, with 13 bases between them. CDR1 is MNHEY and CDR2 is SVGAGI in the germline V gene. This CDR3 is 11 amino acids long. The CDR3 reads CASPVGPQAFF. Here the CDR3 DNA reads TGTGCCAGCCCCGTGGGGCCGCAAGCTTTCTTT.

The chain is built from TRBV13 and TRBJ1-1; the D is unclear. The germline gives CDR1 PRHDT, CDR2 FYEKMQ (reference sequence). V shed 0 bases and J shed 4 bases, with 6 bases lying between them. This CDR3 comprises 13 residues. As DNA, the CDR3 is TGTGCCAGCAGCTTAGGCGGGAGCACTGAAGCTTTCTTT. This gives the protein CASSLGGSTEAFF.

Remarks on this clone: Germline is not matched at one junction end, which may reflect a read error. The J gene is TRBJ2-6, the V gene TRBV18; 7 nucleotides line up with TRBD1. The length of the CDR3 is 19 residues. The V gene's germline CDR1 is KGHSH and CDR2 LQKENI. The CDR3 DNA sequence: TGTGCCAGCTCACCGATTTCGACAGGGTTCAACTCTGGGGCCAACGTCCCGACTTTC. Translation gives CASSPISTGFNSGANVPTF.

The rearrangement joins TRBV5-6 to TRBJ1-2; 7 nucleotides match TRBD1. V was pared by 4 bases and J by 2 bases, with 5 bases of the junction left unmatched. There are 14 residues in the CDR3. The germline V gene has CDR1 SGHDT and CDR2 YYEEEE. CDR3 coding DNA: TGTGCCAGCAGCGGTGCGACAGGGAACTATGGCTACACCTTC. This gives the protein CASSGATGNYGYTF.

The chain combines TRBV27 with TRBJ2-1; 9 bases fit TRBD2. The V gene end was trimmed by 11 bases and the J gene end by 0 bases; junction bases not matched to a gene: 14. CDR1 is MNHEY, CDR2 SMNVEV, per germline (reference sequence). The CDR3 spans 17 residues. CDR3: CASPRWVRGGSYNEQFF. CDR3 DNA sequence: TGTGCCTCTCCCAGGTGGGTGCGGGGGGGCTCCTACAATGAGCAGTTCTTC.

Written as DNA, the CDR3 is TGCGCCAGCAGCCAAGGAGGGTCTGTTGAAAAACTGTTTTTT. Its translation: CASSQGGSVEKLFF. The gene calls are TRBV4-1 and TRBJ1-4, with D hard to call. The CDR3 loop spans 14 amino acids. Germline lookup yields CDR1 MGHRA and CDR2 YSYEKL. V was pared by 1 base and J by 7 bases, with 10 bases between.

The CDR3 nucleotides are TGTGCCAGCAGTTTACTTTCGGGGGATCAGCCCCAGCATTTT. Amino acid sequence: CASSLLSGDQPQHF. The rearrangement joins TRBV28 to TRBJ1-5; tentatively, D is TRBD1 (5 bases). This CDR3 spans 14 amino acids. Trimming cost V 2 bases and J 5 bases, with 10 bases left between them. CDR1 MDHEN and CDR2 SYDVKM come from the germline V gene.

Worth noting for this clone: Distinct nucleotide sequences in the sample also encode this CDR3. The V and J genes are TRBV6-5 and TRBJ1-2, with TRBD1 matching 9 bases. V trimming: 5 bases; J trimming: 4 bases; junction bases outside the gene matches: 5. Germline CDR1 and CDR2: MNHEY and SVGAGI. This CDR3 spans 14 amino acids. CDR3 DNA sequence: TGTGCCAGCAGTCCTGACAGGGGGAGCTATGGCTACACCTTC. It codes for CASSPDRGSYGYTF.

The gene calls are TRBV4-3 and TRBJ2-2; TRBD1 aligns across 8 bases. Germline V gene data show CDR1 as LGHNA and CDR2 as YSLEER. This CDR3 is 15 amino acids long. V lost 1 base to trimming and J lost 7 bases; unmatched junction nucleotides: 5. In nucleotides, the CDR3 is TGCGCCAGCAGCCAAGCGGACAGGGCAAACGGGGAGCTGTTTTTT. This encodes CASSQADRANGELFF.

This rearrangement joins TRBV20-1 to TRBJ2-3; no definite D call. There are 11 residues in the CDR3. V was trimmed by 6 bases and J by 6 bases, leaving 10 bases between them. In germline, CDR1 is DFQATT, CDR2 SNEGSKA (reference sequence). The CDR3 nucleotides are TGCAGTGCCACATTGATGGATACGCAGTATTTT. It codes for CSATLMDTQYF.

The rearrangement uses TRBV10-3 and TRBJ2-4, with 10 bases identical to TRBD1. The germline V gene encodes CDR1 ENHRY and CDR2 SYGVKD. V gave up 3 bases and J gave up 8 bases; unmatched junction bases: 4. This CDR3 has 14 residues. CDR3 loop: CAISEGQGDDIQYF. CDR3 DNA: TGTGCCATCAGTGAAGGACAGGGGGACGACATTCAGTACTTC.

The chain is built from TRBV10-3 and TRBJ2-3, with 10 nucleotides matching TRBD1. CDR1 and CDR2 (germline): ENHRY, SYGVKD. Losses at the gene ends were 10 bases for V and 3 bases for J; bases not matched to a gene: 4. The CDR3 length is 13 residues. CDR3 in amino acids: CATGTGETDTQYF. The CDR3 DNA is TGTGCCACCGGGACAGGGGAGACAGATACGCAGTATTTT.

The V call is TRBV3-1 (or the pseudogene TRBV3-2), the J call TRBJ1-2, with a weak D call TRBD1 (5 bases). Germline V gene lookup returns CDR1 LGHDT and CDR2 YNNKEL (reference sequence). This CDR3 region has 15 residues. The V end lost 4 bases, the J end lost 0 bases, and 12 bases lay between the germline ends. The CDR3 loop reads CASSPNRITNYGYTF. In DNA, the CDR3 is TGTGCCAGCAGCCCCAACAGGATAACTAACTATGGCTACACCTTC.

The rearrangement joins TRBV5-1 to TRBJ2-7, with 8 bases identical to TRBD1. The J segment lost 0 bases and the V segment lost 1 base, leaving 6 bases of the junction unmatched. Germline V gives CDR1 SGHRS, CDR2 YFSETQ. The CDR3 length is 16 residues. The CDR3 loop reads CASSLTTGARSYEQYF. The CDR3 nucleotides read TGCGCCAGCAGCTTGACGACAGGGGCCCGCTCCTACGAGCAGTACTTC.

The J gene is TRBJ2-3, the V gene TRBV4-1; 10 bases align to TRBD2. The CDR3 has 15 amino acids. The V gene's germline CDR1 is MGHRA and CDR2 YSYEKL. The trim removed 4 bases at V and 3 bases at J, leaving 4 bases unmatched. CDR3 residues: CASSLAGGRTDTQYF. The CDR3 region has the DNA TGCGCCAGCAGCCTAGCGGGGGGAAGAACAGATACGCAGTATTTT.

This chain uses TRBV7-7 with TRBJ1-1; the D is unclear. Trimming removed 1 base at V and 0 bases at J, with 9 bases between. The CDR3 spans 15 residues. Germline CDR1 reads SSHAT; CDR2 reads FNYEAQ (reference sequence). This CDR3 is CASSLDRSMNTEAFF. CDR3 nucleotide sequence: TGTGCCAGCAGCTTAGATCGGAGTATGAACACTGAAGCTTTCTTT.

J is TRBJ1-2 and V is TRBV6-1; D is unclear. Trimming stripped 2 bases from V and 4 bases from J, with 11 bases between. The CDR3 covers 14 residues. The germline gives CDR1 MNHNS, CDR2 SASEGT. DNA for the CDR3: TGTGCCAGCAGTGAAATGGGCACCTCCTATGGCTACACCTTC. As protein: CASSEMGTSYGYTF.

The chain combines TRBV5-4 with TRBJ1-2; the D is unclear. Per germline, CDR1 SGHNT and CDR2 YYREEE (reference sequence). V was cut by 0 bases and J by 5 bases, with 14 bases left in between. The CDR3 length is 15 residues. DNA for the CDR3: TGTGCCAGCAGCTTGGAATGGCAGGCGAGATATGGCTACACCTTC. Its protein is CASSLEWQARYGYTF.

The chain combines TRBV4-3 with TRBJ1-1; TRBD1 agrees at 7 bases. Germline V gives CDR1 LGHNA, CDR2 YSLEER. V lost 1 base to trimming and J lost 0 bases; unmatched junction nucleotides: 5. The CDR3 is 16 amino acids. The CDR3 reads CASSQGTGSMNTEAFF. The DNA for the CDR3 is TGCGCCAGCAGCCAAGGGACAGGCAGTATGAACACTGAAGCTTTCTTT.